Listed below are T cell receptor beta chains from one sample, sequenced in a study of long-term antiretroviral therapy in people with HIV. Measured with immunoSEQ multiplex PCR; TCRdb has only the in-frame clones, and not every one. The sample consists of about 25,000 clones, around 83% of them appearing once. Sequencing was performed on unsorted PBMCs, taken 3 years after starting antiretroviral therapy. These receptors came from a man aged 18 to 29 with HIV. Each CDR3 is given without its conserved first and last residue. A D gene is named only where the DNA matches it firmly. For some rows the clone size is stated as once, few or many, or as a class when expanded; others skip it.

>-|TRBV4-1|TRBJ1-2|TRBD1
ASSQPGTGLNYGYT
>-|TRBV9|TRBJ1-2|TRBD1
ASSVSGQGNSGYT
>-|TRBV4-1|TRBJ1-5|-
ASSHRGQHNQPQH
>once|TRBV2|TRBJ1-5|-
ASTDGPAGNSNQPQH
>medium-sized|TRBV6-6|TRBJ1-1|-
ASSYGGSYTEAF
>-|TRBV7-9|TRBJ2-5|TRBD2
ASSLKGGGDQETQY
>-|TRBV28|TRBJ1-5|-
ASSLFIAGNQPQH
>once|TRBV28|TRBJ2-2|-
ASSLGGHYTGELF
>-|TRBV12-5|TRBJ2-2|-
ASGPGPNAGGELF
>-|TRBV7-2|TRBJ1-1|-
ASSGQIEAF
>-|TRBV14|TRBJ1-4|-
ASSQNHEKLF
>-|TRBV18|TRBJ2-1|TRBD2
ASSGRAGSSYNEQF
>-|TRBV19|TRBJ2-5|-
ASSMQGWLETQY
>-|TRBV11-3|TRBJ1-6|-
ASSFSGVSPLH
>-|TRBV7-9|TRBJ2-2|-
ASSLAMNTGELF
>-|TRBV5-1|TRBJ2-6|-
ASSWGLSSGANVLT
>once|TRBV10-1|TRBJ2-1|TRBD1
ASSDRQGAISYNEQF
>once|TRBV18|TRBJ2-5|-
ASSPRGLRGTQY